This TCR beta chain derives from a study of T cells in Graves' hyperthyroidism and ophthalmopathy. The study, taken as a whole, reports: Blood held most thyroid clonotypes expanded above 0.001 frequency.

Stable Graves' hyperthyroidism denoted no ophthalmopathy progression over 18 months. Diagnostic assessment was based on clinical symptoms, serum thyroxine and TRAb, thyroid ultrasound and orbital computed tomography. An approximately 10 ml volume of fresh peripheral blood provided the PBMCs. This clonotype was seen many times. The antigen remains undetermined. Germline V gene sequence: CDR1 MDHEN, CDR2 SYDVKM. The CDR3 length is 14 residues. The V end was cut by 6 bases, the J end by 1 base, with 12 bases between. Researchers amplified the TCR beta CDR3 regions from RNA transcripts. HTBI primers were employed in a first-round RT-PCR of the TCR CDR3. Using its own MiXCR run on the multiplex PCR reads, TCRdb lists one record per CDR3 protein. The data hold some 500,000 distinct CDR3 sequences, with about an eighth observed a single time.

The sequence was obtained from a woman under 30 with Graves' hyperthyroidism. The sample comprised blood. This chain joins TRBV28 and TRBJ1-1; the D is unclear. The CDR3 reads CASRPTKRNTEAFF. For the CDR3, the DNA is TGTGCCAGCAGGCCGACCAAGAGGAACACTGAAGCTTTCTTT. Looking up the rest from reference TRBV28 and TRBJ1-1 gives the full variable domain: DVKVTQSSRYLVKRTGEKVFLECVQDMDHENMFWYRQDPGLGLRLIYFSYDVKMKEKGDIPEGYSVSREKKERFSLILESASTNQTSMYLCASRPTKRNTEAFFGQGTRLTVV.